This T cell receptor beta chain was recorded in a study of vaccination and CD4 T cells after COVID-19. Scientists ran DNA taken from cultured CD4+ T cells through the Oncomine TCR Beta short-read assay for sequencing. TCRdb analysed the PCR reads with MiXCR anew, one entry per CDR3 protein. The sample has about 28,000 distinct CDR3 sequences, 62% seen once; the top ten hold about 17%. Remarks on this clonotype: Its antigen is unidentified.

Treatment: roughly 10-day PBMC culture with coronavirus spike peptide pools or control peptides (ViraFEST assay). Germline CDR1 SGHTA, CDR2 FQGTGA. V was pared by 4 bases and J by 7 bases, with 10 bases between. This CDR3 contains 12 residues. The TCR was taken from a human donor who received a COVID-19 vaccine. The genes are TRBV7-3 and TRBJ1-1, with unresolved D. Material: CD4+ T cells from blood, cultured in vitro, obtained after SARS-CoV-2 vaccination. In nucleotides, the CDR3 is TGTGCCAGCAGCTCAGATTGGGGTGAAGCTTTCTTT. This gives the protein CASSSDWGEAFF.